Below are 5 T cell receptor beta chains sequenced from a single sample in a study of T cell repertoires in cytomegalovirus infection. TCRdb fed the reads into MiXCR, producing one record per CDR3 protein. The sample gives about 230,000 distinct CDR3 sequences, roughly 23% of which show up once; around a sixth is in the top ten. Sequencing used CD8+ T cells from PBMCs. The receptors shown here come from a human donor in good health (CMV status not recorded). Some clones in this sample may be carry-over from other donors' samples.

This chain uses TRBV5-5 with TRBJ2-7; D is tentatively TRBD1 or TRBD2 (5 bases each). This CDR3 has 15 residues. Germline V gives CDR1 SGHKS, CDR2 YYEKEE (reference sequence). Trimming removed 1 base at V and 0 bases at J, with 11 bases between. The CDR3 region is CASSLSGTRSYEQYF. In DNA, the CDR3 is TGTGCCAGCAGCTTGAGTGGGACCCGCTCCTACGAGCAGTACTTC.

The gene calls are TRBV27 and TRBJ2-2, with 11 positions matching TRBD1. The germline V gene encodes CDR1 MNHEY and CDR2 SMNVEV (reference sequence). With 1 base clipped from V and 8 bases from J, the junction kept 6 bases outside the gene matches. The CDR3 loop spans 16 amino acids. The CDR3 reads CASSLLRTGGFGELFF. In DNA form, the CDR3 reads TGTGCCAGCAGTTTATTGCGGACAGGGGGCTTTGGGGAGCTGTTTTTT.

The V call is TRBV7-8, the J call TRBJ2-6, with D unresolved. The V end lost 4 bases, the J end lost 2 bases, and 15 bases lay between the germline ends. CDR3 length: 17 residues. Germline CDR1 SGHVS, CDR2 FQNEAQ. The CDR3 DNA follows: TGTGCCAGCAGCTCTCCCTGGGGAAACGCTGGGGCCAACGTCCTGACTTTC. Translating it yields CASSSPWGNAGANVLTF.

This clonotype was recorded a few times. The J gene is TRBJ1-1, the V gene TRBV20-1; TRBD1 might be the D (5 bases). Germline lookup yields CDR1 DFQATT and CDR2 SNEGSKA (reference sequence). V was clipped by 6 bases and J by 5 bases, with 13 bases between them. The length of the CDR3 is 12 residues. The CDR3 DNA reads as TGCAGTGCAAAAGGGGTTCCGACTGAAGCTTTCTTT. Residues: CSAKGVPTEAFF.

This clonotype turned up a few times. J is TRBJ2-3 and V is TRBV7-3, with D hard to call. Trimming took 1 base from V and 6 from J, leaving 11 bases between them. Germline V gives CDR1 SGHTA, CDR2 FQGTGA. The CDR3 loop spans 14 amino acids. DNA for the CDR3: TGTGCCAGCAGCTTAATTCCAGGAACGGATACGCAGTATTTT. This encodes CASSLIPGTDTQYF. The variable domain in full, completed from reference TRBV7-3 and TRBJ2-3, reads GAGVSQTPSNKVTEKGKYVELRCDPISGHTALYWYRQSLGQGPEFLIYFQGTGAADDSGLPNDRFFAVRPEGSVSTLKIQRTERGDSAVYLCASSLIPGTDTQYFGPGTRLTVL.